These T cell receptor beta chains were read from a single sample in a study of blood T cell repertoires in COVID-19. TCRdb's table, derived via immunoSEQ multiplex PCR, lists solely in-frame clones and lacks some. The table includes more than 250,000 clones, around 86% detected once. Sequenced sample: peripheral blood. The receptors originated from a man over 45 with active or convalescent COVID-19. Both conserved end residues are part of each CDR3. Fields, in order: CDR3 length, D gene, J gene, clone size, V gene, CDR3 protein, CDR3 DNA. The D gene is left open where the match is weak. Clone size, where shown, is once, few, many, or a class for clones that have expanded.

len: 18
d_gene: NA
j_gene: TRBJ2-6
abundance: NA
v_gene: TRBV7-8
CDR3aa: CASSLALLSGAGANVLTF
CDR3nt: TGTGCCAGCAGCTTAGCGCTGCTCTCGGGGGCTGGGGCCAACGTCCTGACTTTC

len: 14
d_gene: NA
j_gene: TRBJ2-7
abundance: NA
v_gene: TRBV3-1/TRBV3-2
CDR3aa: CASSVPGVPYEQYF
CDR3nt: TGTGCCAGCAGCGTCCCGGGGGTTCCCTACGAGCAGTACTTC

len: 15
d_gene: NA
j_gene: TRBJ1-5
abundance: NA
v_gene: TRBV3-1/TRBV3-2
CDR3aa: CASSQDATGSQPQHF
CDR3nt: TGTGCCAGCAGCCAAGATGCAACAGGGAGTCAGCCCCAGCATTTT

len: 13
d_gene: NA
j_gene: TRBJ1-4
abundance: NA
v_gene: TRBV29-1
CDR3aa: CSVLGLSGEKLFF
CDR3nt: TGCAGCGTCTTAGGATTATCGGGTGAAAAACTGTTTTTT

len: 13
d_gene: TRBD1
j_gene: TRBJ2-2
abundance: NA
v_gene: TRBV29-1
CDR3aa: CSVGTANTGELFF
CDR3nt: TGCAGCGTCGGGACAGCGAACACCGGGGAGCTGTTTTTT

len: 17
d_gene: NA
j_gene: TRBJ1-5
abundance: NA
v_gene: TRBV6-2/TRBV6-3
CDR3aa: CASCPGAGGVGNQPQHF
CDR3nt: TGTGCCAGCTGCCCGGGAGCGGGTGGGGTTGGCAATCAGCCCCAGCATTTT

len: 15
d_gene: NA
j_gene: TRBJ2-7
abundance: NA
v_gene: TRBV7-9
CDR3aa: CASSPVDRPSYEQYF
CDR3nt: TGTGCCAGCAGCCCCGTTGACAGGCCGTCCTACGAGCAGTACTTC

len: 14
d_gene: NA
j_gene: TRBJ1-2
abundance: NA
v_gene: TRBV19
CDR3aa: CASSISGLNYGYTF
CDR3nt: TGTGCCAGTAGTATATCCGGTTTGAACTATGGCTACACCTTC

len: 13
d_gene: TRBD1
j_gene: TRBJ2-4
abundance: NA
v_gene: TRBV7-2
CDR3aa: CASSSRGPGIQYF
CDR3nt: TGTGCCAGCAGCTCCAGGGGGCCCGGCATTCAGTACTTC

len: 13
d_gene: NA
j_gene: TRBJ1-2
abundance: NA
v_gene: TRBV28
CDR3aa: CASSFRGSYGYTF
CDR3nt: TGTGCCAGCAGTTTTCGGGGGTCCTATGGCTACACCTTC

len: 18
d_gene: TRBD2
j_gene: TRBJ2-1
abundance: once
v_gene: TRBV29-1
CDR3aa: CSVEDLGLAGARANEQFF
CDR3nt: TGCAGCGTTGAAGATCTCGGACTAGCGGGGGCCCGCGCCAATGAGCAGTTCTTC

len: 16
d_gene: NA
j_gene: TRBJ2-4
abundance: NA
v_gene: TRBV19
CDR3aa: CASSIGSPLSKNIQYF
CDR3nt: TGTGCCAGTAGTATAGGTAGTCCACTCTCCAAAAACATTCAGTACTTC

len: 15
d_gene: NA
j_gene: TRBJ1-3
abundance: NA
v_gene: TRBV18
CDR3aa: CASSPKQGRGNTIYF
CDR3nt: TGTGCCAGCTCACCAAAACAGGGACGTGGAAACACCATATATTTT

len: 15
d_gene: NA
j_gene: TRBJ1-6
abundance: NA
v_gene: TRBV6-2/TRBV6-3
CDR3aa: CASSYSGGAGSPLHF
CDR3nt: TGTGCCAGCAGTTACTCGGGGGGAGCGGGTTCACCCCTCCACTTT

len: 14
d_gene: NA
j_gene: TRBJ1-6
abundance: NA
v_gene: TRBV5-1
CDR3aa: CASSLDPRNSPLHF
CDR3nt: TGCGCCAGCAGCTTGGATCCGAGGAATTCACCCCTCCACTTT

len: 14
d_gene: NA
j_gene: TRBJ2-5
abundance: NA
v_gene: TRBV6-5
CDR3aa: CASSYSSLQETQYF
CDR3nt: TGTGCCAGCAGTTACTCAAGCTTACAAGAGACCCAGTACTTC

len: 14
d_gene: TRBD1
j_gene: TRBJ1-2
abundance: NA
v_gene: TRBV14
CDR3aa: CASSRGQVSDGYTF
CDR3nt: TGTGCCAGCAGCCGGGGACAGGTTAGCGATGGCTACACCTTC

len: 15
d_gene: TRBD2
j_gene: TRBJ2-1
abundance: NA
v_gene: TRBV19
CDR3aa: CASRLGLAGVDEQFF
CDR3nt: TGTGCCAGTAGGTTGGGACTAGCGGGGGTCGATGAGCAGTTCTTC

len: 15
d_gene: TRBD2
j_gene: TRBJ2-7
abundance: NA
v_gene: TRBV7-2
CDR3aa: CASSFTSGGPHEQYF
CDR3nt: TGTGCCAGCAGCTTTACATCGGGAGGGCCCCACGAGCAGTACTTC

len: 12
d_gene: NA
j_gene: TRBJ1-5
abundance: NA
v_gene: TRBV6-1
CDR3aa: CAVQGNNQPQHF
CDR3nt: TGTGCCGTACAGGGTAACAATCAGCCCCAGCATTTT

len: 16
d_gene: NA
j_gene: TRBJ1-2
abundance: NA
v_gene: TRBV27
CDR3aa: CASSSPSRGSGGGYTF
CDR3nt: TGTGCCAGCAGTTCACCATCCAGGGGCTCTGGGGGAGGCTACACCTTC

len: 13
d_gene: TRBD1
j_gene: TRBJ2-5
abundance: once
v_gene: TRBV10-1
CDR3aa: CASPGQGWETQYF
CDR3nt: TGCGCCAGCCCCGGACAGGGGTGGGAGACCCAGTACTTC

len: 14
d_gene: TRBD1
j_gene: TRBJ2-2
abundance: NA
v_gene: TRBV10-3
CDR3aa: CATKGTGDTGELFF
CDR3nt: TGTGCCACCAAAGGGACAGGGGACACCGGGGAGCTGTTTTTT

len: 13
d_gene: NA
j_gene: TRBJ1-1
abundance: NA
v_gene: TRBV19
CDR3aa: CASSIRLNTEAFF
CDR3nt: TGTGCCAGTAGTATACGTTTGAACACTGAAGCTTTCTTT

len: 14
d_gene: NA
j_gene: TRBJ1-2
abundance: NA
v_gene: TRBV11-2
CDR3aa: CASSLAETNYGYTF
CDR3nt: TGTGCCAGCAGCTTGGCGGAGACTAACTATGGCTACACCTTC

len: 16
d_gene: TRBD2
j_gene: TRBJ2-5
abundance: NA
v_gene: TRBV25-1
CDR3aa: CASSAGAGGHQETQYF
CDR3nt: TGTGCCAGCAGTGCGGGGGCGGGGGGCCACCAAGAGACCCAGTACTTC

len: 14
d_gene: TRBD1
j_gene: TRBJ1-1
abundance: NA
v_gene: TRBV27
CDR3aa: CASSPGQGYTEAFF
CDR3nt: TGTGCCAGCAGTCCCGGACAGGGCTACACTGAAGCTTTCTTT

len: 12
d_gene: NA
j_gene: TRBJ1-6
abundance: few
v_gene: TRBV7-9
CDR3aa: CASSPGVSPLHF
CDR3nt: TGTGCCAGCAGCCCGGGGGTTTCACCCCTCCACTTT

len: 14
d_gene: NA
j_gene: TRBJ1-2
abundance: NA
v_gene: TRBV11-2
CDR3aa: CASSNGQPSGRYTF
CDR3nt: TGTGCCAGCAGCAACGGACAGCCAAGCGGACGCTACACCTTC

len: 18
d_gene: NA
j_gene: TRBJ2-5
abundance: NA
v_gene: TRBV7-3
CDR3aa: CASSLSRQAFDIQETQYF
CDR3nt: TGTGCCAGCAGCTTATCACGGCAAGCCTTCGACATCCAAGAGACCCAGTACTTC

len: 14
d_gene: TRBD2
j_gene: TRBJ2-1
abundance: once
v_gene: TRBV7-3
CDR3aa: CASSARLAGAVQFF
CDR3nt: TGTGCCAGCAGCGCGCGACTAGCGGGAGCAGTGCAGTTCTTC

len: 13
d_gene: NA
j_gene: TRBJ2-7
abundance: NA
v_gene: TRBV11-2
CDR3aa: CASSFGVFYEQYF
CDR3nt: TGTGCCAGCAGCTTCGGGGTCTTCTACGAGCAGTACTTC

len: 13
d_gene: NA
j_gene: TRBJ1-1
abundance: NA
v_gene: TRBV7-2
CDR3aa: CASSKRQNTEAFF
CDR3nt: TGTGCCAGCAGCAAGAGACAGAACACTGAAGCTTTCTTT

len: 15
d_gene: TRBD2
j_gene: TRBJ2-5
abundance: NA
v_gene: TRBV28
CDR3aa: CASSFLRGGAETQYF
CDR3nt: TGTGCCAGCAGTTTTCTTCGGGGGGGGGCGGAGACCCAGTACTTC

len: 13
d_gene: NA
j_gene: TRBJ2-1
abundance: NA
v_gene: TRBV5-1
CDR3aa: CASSPQLAEEQFF
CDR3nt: TGCGCCAGCAGCCCCCAACTAGCAGAGGAGCAGTTCTTC

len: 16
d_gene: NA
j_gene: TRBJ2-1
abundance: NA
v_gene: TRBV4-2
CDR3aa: CASSHVPENSYNEQFF
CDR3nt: TGTGCCAGCAGCCACGTACCGGAGAACTCCTACAATGAGCAGTTCTTC

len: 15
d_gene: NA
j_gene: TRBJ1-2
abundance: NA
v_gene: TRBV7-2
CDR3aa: CASSFSTGVNYGYTF
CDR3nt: TGTGCCAGCAGCTTTTCAACAGGAGTCAACTATGGCTACACCTTC

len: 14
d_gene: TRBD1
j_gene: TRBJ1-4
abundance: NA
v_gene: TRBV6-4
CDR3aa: CASSTGDPGEKLFF
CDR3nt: TGTGCCAGCAGCACAGGGGATCCTGGTGAAAAACTGTTTTTT

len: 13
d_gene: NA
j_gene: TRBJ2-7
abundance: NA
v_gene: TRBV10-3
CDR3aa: CAISESADYEQYF
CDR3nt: TGTGCCATCAGTGAGTCGGCCGACTACGAGCAGTACTTC

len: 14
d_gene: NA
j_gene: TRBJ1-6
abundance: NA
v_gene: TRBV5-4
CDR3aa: CASSLQGGNSPLHF
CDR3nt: TGTGCCAGCAGCTTGCAGGGAGGGAATTCACCCCTCCACTTT

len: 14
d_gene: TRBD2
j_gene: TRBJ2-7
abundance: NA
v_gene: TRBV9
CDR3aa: CASSPTSGRGEQYF
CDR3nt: TGTGCCAGCAGCCCCACTAGCGGGAGAGGCGAGCAGTACTTC

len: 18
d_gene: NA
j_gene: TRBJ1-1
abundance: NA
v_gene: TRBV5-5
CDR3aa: CASNRLREEGVVNTEAFF
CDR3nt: TGTGCCAGCAACCGTCTCAGGGAAGAGGGGGTGGTGAACACTGAAGCTTTCTTT

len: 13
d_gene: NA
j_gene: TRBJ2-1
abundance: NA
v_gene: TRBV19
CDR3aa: CASSPTGYNEQFF
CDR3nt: TGTGCCAGTAGTCCCACGGGTTACAATGAGCAGTTCTTC

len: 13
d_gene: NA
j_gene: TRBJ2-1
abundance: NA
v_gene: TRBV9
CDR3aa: CASSVAGYNEQFF
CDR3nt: TGTGCCAGCAGCGTAGCGGGTTACAATGAGCAGTTCTTC

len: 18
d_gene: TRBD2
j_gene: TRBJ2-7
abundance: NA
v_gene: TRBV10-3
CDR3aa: CAISEELAGGESSYEQYF
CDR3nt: TGTGCCATCAGTGAGGAACTAGCGGGAGGGGAAAGCTCCTACGAGCAGTACTTC

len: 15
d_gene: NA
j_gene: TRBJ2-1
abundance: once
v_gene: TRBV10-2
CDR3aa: CASSSNPSSYNEQFF
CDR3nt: TGCGCCAGCAGCAGTAACCCTTCCTCCTACAATGAGCAGTTCTTC

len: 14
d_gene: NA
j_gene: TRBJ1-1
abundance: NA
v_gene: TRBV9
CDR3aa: CASSSQGGNTEAFF
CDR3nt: TGTGCCAGCAGCTCCCAGGGTGGGAACACTGAAGCTTTCTTT

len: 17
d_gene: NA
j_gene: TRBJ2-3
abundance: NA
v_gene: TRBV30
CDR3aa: CAWRTPGFSGSTDTQYF
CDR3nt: TGTGCCTGGAGGACCCCCGGGTTTAGCGGTAGCACAGATACGCAGTATTTT

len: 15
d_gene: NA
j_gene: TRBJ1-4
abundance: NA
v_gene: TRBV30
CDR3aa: CAWSLSPDMDEKLFF
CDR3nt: TGTGCCTGGAGCCTATCACCCGACATGGATGAAAAACTGTTTTTT

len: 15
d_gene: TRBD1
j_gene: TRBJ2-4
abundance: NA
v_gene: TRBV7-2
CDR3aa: CASSSYNRGQGIQYF
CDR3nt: TGTGCCAGCAGCTCCTATAACAGGGGGCAAGGCATTCAGTACTTC

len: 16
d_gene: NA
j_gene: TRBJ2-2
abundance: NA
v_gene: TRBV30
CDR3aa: CAWSVKRSGGTGELFF
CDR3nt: TGTGCCTGGAGTGTCAAGCGGTCAGGCGGAACCGGGGAGCTGTTTTTT

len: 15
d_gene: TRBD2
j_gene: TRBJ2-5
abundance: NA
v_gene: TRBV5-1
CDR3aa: CASSFSGGAGETQYF
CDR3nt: TGCGCCAGCAGCTTCAGCGGGGGGGCCGGGGAGACCCAGTACTTC

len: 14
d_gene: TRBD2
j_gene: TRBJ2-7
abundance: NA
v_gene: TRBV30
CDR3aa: CAWSAGTPGGEQYF
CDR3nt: TGTGCCTGGAGTGCCGGGACCCCGGGAGGGGAGCAGTACTTC

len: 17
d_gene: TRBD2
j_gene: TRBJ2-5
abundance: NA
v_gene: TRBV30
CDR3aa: CAWSKSSGRVVWETQYF
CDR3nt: TGTGCCTGGAGTAAGTCTAGCGGGAGGGTGGTGTGGGAGACCCAGTACTTC

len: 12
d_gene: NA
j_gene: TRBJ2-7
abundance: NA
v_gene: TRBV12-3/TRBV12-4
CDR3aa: CASSLARESVNF
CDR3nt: TGTGCCAGCAGTTTAGCGAGGGAGAGTGTGAACTTC